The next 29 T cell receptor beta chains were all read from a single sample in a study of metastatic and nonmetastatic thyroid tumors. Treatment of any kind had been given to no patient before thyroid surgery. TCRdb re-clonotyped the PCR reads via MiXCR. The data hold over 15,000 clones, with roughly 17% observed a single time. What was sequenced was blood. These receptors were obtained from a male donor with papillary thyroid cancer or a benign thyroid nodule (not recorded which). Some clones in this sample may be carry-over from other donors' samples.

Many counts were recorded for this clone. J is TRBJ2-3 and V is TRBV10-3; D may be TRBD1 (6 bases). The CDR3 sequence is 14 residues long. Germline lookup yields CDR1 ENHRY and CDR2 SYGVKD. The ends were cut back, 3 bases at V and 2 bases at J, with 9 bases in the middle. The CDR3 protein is CAISDRGPTDTQYF. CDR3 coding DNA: TGTGCCATCAGTGACAGGGGCCCCACAGATACGCAGTATTTT.

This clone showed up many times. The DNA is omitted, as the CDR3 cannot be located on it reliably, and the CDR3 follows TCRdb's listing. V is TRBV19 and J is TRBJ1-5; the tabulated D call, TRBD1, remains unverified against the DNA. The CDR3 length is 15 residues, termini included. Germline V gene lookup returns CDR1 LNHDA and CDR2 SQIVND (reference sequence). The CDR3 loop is CASTSGQFLNQPQHF.

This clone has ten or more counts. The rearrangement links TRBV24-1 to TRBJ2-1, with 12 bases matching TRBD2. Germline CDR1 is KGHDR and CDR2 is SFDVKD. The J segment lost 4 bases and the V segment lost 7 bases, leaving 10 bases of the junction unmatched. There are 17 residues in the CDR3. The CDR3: CATSGLAGPGSYNEQFF. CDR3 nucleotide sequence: TGTGCCACCAGCGGACTAGCGGGGCCCGGATCGTACAATGAGCAGTTCTTC.

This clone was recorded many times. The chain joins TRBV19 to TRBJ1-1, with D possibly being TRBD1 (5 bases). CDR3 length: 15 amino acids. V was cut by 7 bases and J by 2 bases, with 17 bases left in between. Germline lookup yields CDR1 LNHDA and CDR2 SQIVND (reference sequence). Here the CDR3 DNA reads TGTGCCAGTATTGACCAGACAGCGACCAACACTGAAGCTTTCTTT. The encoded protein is CASIDQTATNTEAFF.

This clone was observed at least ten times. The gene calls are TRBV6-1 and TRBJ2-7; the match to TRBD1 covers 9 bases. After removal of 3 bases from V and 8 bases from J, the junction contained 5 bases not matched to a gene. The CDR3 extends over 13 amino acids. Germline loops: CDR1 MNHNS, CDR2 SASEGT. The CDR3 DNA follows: TGTGCCAGCAGTGAGCTACAGGGGGCACAGCAGTACTTC. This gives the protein CASSELQGAQQYF.

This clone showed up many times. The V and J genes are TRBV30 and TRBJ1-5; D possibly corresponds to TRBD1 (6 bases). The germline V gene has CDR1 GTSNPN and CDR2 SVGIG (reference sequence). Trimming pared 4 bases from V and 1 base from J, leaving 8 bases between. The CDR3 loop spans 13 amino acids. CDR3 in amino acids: CAWNRASNQPQHF. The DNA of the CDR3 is TGTGCCTGGAACAGGGCGAGCAATCAGCCCCAGCATTTT.

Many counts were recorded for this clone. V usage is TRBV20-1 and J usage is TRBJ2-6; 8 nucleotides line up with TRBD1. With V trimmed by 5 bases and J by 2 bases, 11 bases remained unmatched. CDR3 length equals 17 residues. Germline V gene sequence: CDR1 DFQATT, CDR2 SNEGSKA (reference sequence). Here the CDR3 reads CSALRQGTTPGANVLTF. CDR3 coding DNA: TGCAGTGCTCTTCGACAGGGGACCACCCCTGGGGCCAACGTCCTGACTTTC.

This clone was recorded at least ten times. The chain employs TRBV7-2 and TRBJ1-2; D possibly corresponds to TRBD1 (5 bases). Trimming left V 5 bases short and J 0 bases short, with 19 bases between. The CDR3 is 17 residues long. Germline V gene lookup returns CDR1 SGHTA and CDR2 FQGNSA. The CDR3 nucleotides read TGTGCCAGCAGCCGCCTGGGGGTTAGGGGACCTAACTATGGCTACACCTTC. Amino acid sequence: CASSRLGVRGPNYGYTF.

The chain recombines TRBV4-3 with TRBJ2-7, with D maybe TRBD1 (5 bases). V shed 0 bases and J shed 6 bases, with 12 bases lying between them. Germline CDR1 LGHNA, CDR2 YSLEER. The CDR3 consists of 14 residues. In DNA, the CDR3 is TGCGCCAGCAGCCAAGATGGGGCATCCATCGAGCAGTACTTC. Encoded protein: CASSQDGASIEQYF.

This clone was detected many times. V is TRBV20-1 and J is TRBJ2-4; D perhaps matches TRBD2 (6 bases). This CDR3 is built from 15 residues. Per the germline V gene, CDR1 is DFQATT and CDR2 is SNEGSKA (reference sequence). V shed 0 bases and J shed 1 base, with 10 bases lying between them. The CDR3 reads CSARDQLAAKNIQYF. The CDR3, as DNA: TGCAGTGCTAGAGACCAGCTAGCGGCCAAAAACATTCAGTACTTC.

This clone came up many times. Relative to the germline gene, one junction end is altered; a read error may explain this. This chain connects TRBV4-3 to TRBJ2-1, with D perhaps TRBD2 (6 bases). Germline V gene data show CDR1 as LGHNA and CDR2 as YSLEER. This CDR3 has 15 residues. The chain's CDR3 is CATSQGTGSINEQFF. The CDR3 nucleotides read TGCGCCACCAGCCAAGGAACCGGGAGTATAAATGAGCAGTTCTTC.

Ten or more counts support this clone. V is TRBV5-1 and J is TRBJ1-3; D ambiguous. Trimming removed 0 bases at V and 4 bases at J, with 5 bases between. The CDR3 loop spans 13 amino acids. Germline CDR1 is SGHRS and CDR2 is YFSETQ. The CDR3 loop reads CASSLDSGNTIYF. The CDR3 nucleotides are TGCGCCAGCAGCTTGGACAGCGGAAACACCATATATTTT.

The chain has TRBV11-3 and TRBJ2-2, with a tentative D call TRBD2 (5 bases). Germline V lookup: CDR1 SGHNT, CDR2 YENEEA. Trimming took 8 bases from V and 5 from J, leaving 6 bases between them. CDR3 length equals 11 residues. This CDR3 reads CASRDTGELFF. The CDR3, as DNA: TGTGCCAGCCGGGATACCGGGGAGCTGTTTTTT.

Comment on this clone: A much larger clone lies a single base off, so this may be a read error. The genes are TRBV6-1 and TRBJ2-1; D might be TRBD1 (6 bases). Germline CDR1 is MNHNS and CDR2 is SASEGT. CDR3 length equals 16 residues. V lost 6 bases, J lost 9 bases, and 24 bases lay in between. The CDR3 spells CASSNRATATGSEQFF. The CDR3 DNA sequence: TGTGCCAGCAGCAACAGGGCGACCGCGACGGGGAGTGAGCAGTTCTTC.

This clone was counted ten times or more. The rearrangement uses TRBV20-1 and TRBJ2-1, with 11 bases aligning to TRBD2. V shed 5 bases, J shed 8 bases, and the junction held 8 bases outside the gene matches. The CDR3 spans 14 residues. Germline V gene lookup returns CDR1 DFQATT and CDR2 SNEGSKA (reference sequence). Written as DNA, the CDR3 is TGCAGTGCTTCGACTAGCGGGAATCTCCATGAGCAGTTCTTC. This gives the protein CSASTSGNLHEQFF.

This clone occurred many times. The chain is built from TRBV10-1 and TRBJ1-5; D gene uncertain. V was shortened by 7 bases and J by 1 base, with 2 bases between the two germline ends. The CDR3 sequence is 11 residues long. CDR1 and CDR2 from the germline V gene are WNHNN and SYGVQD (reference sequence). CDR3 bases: TGCGCCAGCATAAGCAATCAGCCCCAGCATTTT. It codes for CASISNQPQHF.

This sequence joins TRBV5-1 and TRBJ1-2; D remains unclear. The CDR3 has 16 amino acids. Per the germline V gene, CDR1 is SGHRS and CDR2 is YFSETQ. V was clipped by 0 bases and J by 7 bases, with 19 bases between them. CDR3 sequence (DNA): TGCGCCAGCAGCTTGGATCAAGGAGGCTCGGTCGGTGGCTACACCTTC. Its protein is CASSLDQGGSVGGYTF.

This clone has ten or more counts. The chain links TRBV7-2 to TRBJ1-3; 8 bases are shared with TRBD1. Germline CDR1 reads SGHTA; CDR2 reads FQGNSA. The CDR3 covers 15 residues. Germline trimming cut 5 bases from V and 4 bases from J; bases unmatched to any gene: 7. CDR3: CASSLSTGEGNTIYF. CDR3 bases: TGTGCCAGCAGCCTATCGACAGGGGAAGGAAACACCATATATTTT.

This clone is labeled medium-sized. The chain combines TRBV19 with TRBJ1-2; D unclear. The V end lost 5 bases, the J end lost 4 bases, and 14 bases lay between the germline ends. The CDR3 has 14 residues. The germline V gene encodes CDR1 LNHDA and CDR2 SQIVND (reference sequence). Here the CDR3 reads CASSASVGSYGYTF. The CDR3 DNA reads TGTGCCAGTAGTGCCTCAGTAGGGAGCTATGGCTACACCTTC.

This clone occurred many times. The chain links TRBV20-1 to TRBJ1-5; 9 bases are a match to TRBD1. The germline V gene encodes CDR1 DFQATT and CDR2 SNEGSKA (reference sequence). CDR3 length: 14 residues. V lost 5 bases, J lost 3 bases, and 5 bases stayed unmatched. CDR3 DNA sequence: TGCAGTGCTCACAGGGGGCTCGTCAATCAGCCCCAGCATTTT. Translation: CSAHRGLVNQPQHF.

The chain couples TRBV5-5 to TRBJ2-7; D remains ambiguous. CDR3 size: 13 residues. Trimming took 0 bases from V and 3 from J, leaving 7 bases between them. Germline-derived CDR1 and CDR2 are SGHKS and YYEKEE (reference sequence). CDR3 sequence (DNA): TGTGCCAGCAGCTTGGATGTGGACTACGAGCAGTACTTC. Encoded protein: CASSLDVDYEQYF.

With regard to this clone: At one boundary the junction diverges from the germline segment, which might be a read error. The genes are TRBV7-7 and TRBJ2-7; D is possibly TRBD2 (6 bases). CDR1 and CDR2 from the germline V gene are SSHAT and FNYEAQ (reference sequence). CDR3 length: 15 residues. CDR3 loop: CASSLFPGEAYEQYF. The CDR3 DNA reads TGTGCTAGCAGCTTATTCCCGGGAGAGGCCTACGAGCAGTACTTC.

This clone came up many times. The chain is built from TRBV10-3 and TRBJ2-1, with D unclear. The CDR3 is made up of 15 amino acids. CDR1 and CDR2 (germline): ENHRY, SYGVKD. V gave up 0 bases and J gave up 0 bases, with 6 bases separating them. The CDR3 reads CAISESGASYNEQFF. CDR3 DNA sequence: TGTGCCATCAGTGAGTCCGGTGCCTCCTACAATGAGCAGTTCTTC.

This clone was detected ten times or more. This chain's CDR3 is CASSLLSAGRADTQYF. The CDR3 DNA reads as TGTGCCAGCAGCTTATTAAGTGCGGGGCGGGCAGATACGCAGTATTTT. The chain uses TRBV7-2 and TRBJ2-3; TRBD2 is a possible D gene (6 bases). CDR1 is SGHTA, CDR2 FQGNSA, per germline. The ends were cut back, 2 bases at V and 4 bases at J, with 16 bases in the middle. This CDR3 has 16 amino acids.

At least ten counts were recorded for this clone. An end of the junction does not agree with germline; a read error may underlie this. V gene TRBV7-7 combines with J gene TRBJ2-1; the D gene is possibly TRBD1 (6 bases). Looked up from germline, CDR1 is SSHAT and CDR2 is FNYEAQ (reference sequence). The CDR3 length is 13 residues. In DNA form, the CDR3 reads TGTGCTAGCACGCAGGGGCCGGACAATGAGCAGTTCTTC. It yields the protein CASTQGPDNEQFF.

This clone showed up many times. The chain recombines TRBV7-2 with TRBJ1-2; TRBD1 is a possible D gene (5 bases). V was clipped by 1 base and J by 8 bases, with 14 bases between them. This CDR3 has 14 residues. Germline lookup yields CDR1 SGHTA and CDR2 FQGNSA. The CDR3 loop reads CASSLVGTGGGYTF. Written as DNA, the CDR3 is TGTGCCAGCAGCTTAGTCGGCACAGGCGGGGGCTACACCTTC.

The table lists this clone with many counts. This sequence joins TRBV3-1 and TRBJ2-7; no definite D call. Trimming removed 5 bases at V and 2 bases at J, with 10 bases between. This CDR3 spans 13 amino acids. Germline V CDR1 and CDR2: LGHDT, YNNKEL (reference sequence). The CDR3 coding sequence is TGTGCCAGCAGCGGAGATGCCCCCTACGAGCAGTACTTC. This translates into CASSGDAPYEQYF.

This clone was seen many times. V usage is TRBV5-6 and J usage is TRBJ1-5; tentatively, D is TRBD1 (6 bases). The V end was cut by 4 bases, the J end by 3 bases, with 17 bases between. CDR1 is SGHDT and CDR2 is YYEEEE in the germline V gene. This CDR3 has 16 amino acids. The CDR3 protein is CASSLKKQGFNQPQHF. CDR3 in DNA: TGTGCCAGCAGCCTAAAAAAACAGGGTTTCAATCAGCCCCAGCATTTT.

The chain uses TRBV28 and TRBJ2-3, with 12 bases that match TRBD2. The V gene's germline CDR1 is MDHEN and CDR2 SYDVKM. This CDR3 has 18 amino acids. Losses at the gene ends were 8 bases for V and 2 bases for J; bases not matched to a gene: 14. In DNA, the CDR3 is TGTGCCAGCTCCGGGACTAGCGGGTACAATACTGACACAGATACGCAGTATTTT. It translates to CASSGTSGYNTDTDTQYF.